What follows is one T cell receptor beta chain and its context. Its antigen is currently not known. Per-nucleotide qualities are absent, and no much larger clonotype sits a single base away. CDR3 length: 13 amino acids, cysteine to phenylalanine. Left in the record is the CDR3 DNA by itself, 39 bases read in frame from the first base. CDR1 SGHDT and CDR2 YYEEEE were looked up in the germline V gene. Trimming at the junction amounts to 2 bases on V and 7 bases on J, and the germline ends lie 10 bases apart. The sample comes from a study of T cell changes during pregnancy in multiple sclerosis (dated by TCRdb to about 2019). Background for the entire study: The study examined how the T cell repertoire changed over the course of pregnancy in women with multiple sclerosis.

Library method: the immunoSEQ multiplex PCR assay. Entries here come from immuneACCESS through TCRdb and include only in-frame sequences with V and J called. Some clones fail to appear in such tables; in the studies checked, an unresolved V gene covers under half of the shortfall, and the cause of the remainder is unknown. In all, the sample holds over 20,000 clones, and about 89% of those were seen once. Roughly 0.61% of the sample belongs to the ten largest clones. Source: CD4+ T cells from peripheral blood mononuclear cells, taken in the third trimester of pregnancy. The receptor chain draws on TRBV5-6 and TRBJ2-1; the D gene is possibly TRBD2, with 5 bases matching. The receptor comes from a female donor in good health, enrolled as a control in a pregnancy study. The DNA is TGTGCCAGCAGCTTCTTTTGGGAGAATGAGCAGTTCTTC. Its coded protein is CASSFFWENEQFF.